The 24 T cell receptor beta chains listed next were all sequenced from one sample in a study of blood T cell repertoires in COVID-19. TCRdb's table, derived via immunoSEQ multiplex PCR, lists solely in-frame clones and lacks some. The profile shows approximately 500,000 clones, over 75% of them singletons. The sequencing sample was made of PBMCs or T cells enriched from blood (not recorded which). These receptors came from a middle-aged woman who had recovered from COVID-19.

This sequence joins TRBV11-2 and TRBJ2-5, with a tentative D call TRBD2 (6 bases). The CDR3 spans 13 residues. Trimming left V 5 bases short and J 1 base short, with 8 bases between. The germline CDR1 and CDR2 sequences are SGHAT and FQNNGV. In nucleotides, the CDR3 is TGTGCCAGCAGCCGGGGACTCCAAGAGACCCAGTACTTC. It encodes CASSRGLQETQYF.

In the case of this clone: Other DNA variants within this sample encode the same CDR3. V gene TRBV18 combines with J gene TRBJ1-1; unclear D gene. Germline CDR1 and CDR2: KGHSH and LQKENI. CDR3 size: 13 residues. Trimming stripped 0 bases from V and 1 base from J, with 3 bases between. CDR3 sequence: CASSPPQNTEAFF. The CDR3 DNA follows: TGTGCCAGCTCACCACCCCAGAACACTGAAGCTTTCTTT.

This clone was seen only a few times. The gene calls are TRBV15 and TRBJ1-5; D may be TRBD1 (5 bases). The V gene lost 3 bases and the J gene lost 8 bases, with 20 bases spanning the gap. CDR1 LNHNV and CDR2 YYDKDF come from the germline V gene (reference sequence). There are 16 residues in the CDR3. The CDR3 is CATSSGDGRDKKPQHF. The CDR3 DNA is TGTGCCACCAGCAGTGGGGACGGGAGAGATAAGAAGCCCCAGCATTTT.

This chain connects TRBV24-1 to TRBJ1-5, with D unclear. CDR1 is KGHDR, CDR2 SFDVKD, per germline. CDR3 length: 19 amino acids. The V end was cut by 0 bases, the J end by 1 base, with 18 bases between. The CDR3 spells CATSDLQAGLLWSNQPQHF. CDR3 nucleotides: TGTGCCACCAGTGATTTGCAGGCAGGTTTGTTGTGGAGCAATCAGCCCCAGCATTTT.

The chain couples TRBV3-1 (or the pseudogene TRBV3-2) to TRBJ1-2; TRBD1 matches at 7 bases. J lost 0 bases, V lost 4 bases, and 5 bases had no gene match. The germline V gene has CDR1 LGHDT and CDR2 YNNKEL (reference sequence). CDR3 length equals 15 residues. The CDR3 coding sequence is TGTGCCAGCAGCCGACAGGGACTTCCTAACTATGGCTACACCTTC. This gives the protein CASSRQGLPNYGYTF.

In its sample, this clone was seen once. This chain connects TRBV6-2 or TRBV6-3 to TRBJ2-2; unclear D gene. The CDR3 contains 19 residues. CDR1 is MNHEY, CDR2 SVGEGT, per germline. The V gene lost 7 bases and the J gene lost 3 bases, with 27 bases spanning the gap. The CDR3 bases are TGTGCCAGCATCCCCCACCGAGGCCAAAAAATTCGATACACCGGGGAGCTGTTTTTT. Protein sequence: CASIPHRGQKIRYTGELFF.

This rearrangement joins TRBV29-1 to TRBJ2-4, with 8 bases lining up with TRBD1. This CDR3 spans 12 amino acids. V lost 7 bases to trimming and J lost 4 bases; unmatched junction nucleotides: 3. Germline assignment: CDR1 SQVTM and CDR2 ANQGSEA. The CDR3 DNA follows: TGCAGCGCCTGGACAGGGAAAAACATTCAGTACTTC. This encodes CSAWTGKNIQYF.

The gene calls are TRBV9 and TRBJ2-1; 9 bases line up with TRBD2. Per germline, CDR1 SGDLS and CDR2 YYNGEE. This CDR3 has 15 amino acids. Trimming at V came to 3 bases and at J to 2 bases, leaving 3 bases not matched to a gene. The CDR3 region is CASSGLAVPYNEQFF. The CDR3 nucleotides are TGTGCCAGCAGCGGACTAGCGGTCCCCTACAATGAGCAGTTCTTC.

The rearrangement joins TRBV27 to TRBJ1-2; 7 bases align to TRBD1. The trim removed 6 bases at V and 0 bases at J, leaving 7 bases unmatched. This CDR3 has 15 amino acids. Germline assignment: CDR1 MNHEY and CDR2 SMNVEV (reference sequence). The CDR3 is CASRTGTDSNYGYTF. CDR3 bases: TGTGCCAGCAGGACGGGGACAGATTCTAACTATGGCTACACCTTC.

The chain has TRBV5-6 and TRBJ2-1; 11 bases fit TRBD2. The CDR3 runs to 19 residues. Trimming took 0 bases from V and 2 from J; bases not matched to a gene: 10. Germline loops: CDR1 SGHDT, CDR2 YYEEEE. The chain's CDR3 is CASSLDGSGRAIPYNEQFF. The CDR3 DNA reads TGTGCCAGCAGCTTGGACGGTAGCGGGAGGGCCATCCCCTACAATGAGCAGTTCTTC. Filled out from reference TRBV5-6 and TRBJ2-1, the complete variable domain reads DAGVTQSPTHLIKTRGQQVTLRCSPKSGHDTVSWYQQALGQGPQFIFQYYEEEERQRGNFPDRFSGHQFPNYSSELNVNALLLGDSALYLCASSLDGSGRAIPYNEQFFGPGTRLTVL.

The genes are TRBV4-3 and TRBJ1-3, with D perhaps matching TRBD1 (5 bases). V lost 6 bases to trimming and J lost 5 bases, with 14 bases between them. This CDR3 contains 14 residues. Germline CDR1 is LGHNA and CDR2 is YSLEER. Here the CDR3 DNA reads TGCGCCAGCAGTTCTGACAGAATCAGAAACACCATATATTTT. This sequence encodes CASSSDRIRNTIYF.

V and J are TRBV5-1 and TRBJ2-3; possibly TRBD1 for D (6 bases). Germline-derived CDR1 and CDR2 are SGHRS and YFSETQ. V gave up 0 bases and J gave up 2 bases, with 10 bases separating them. CDR3 length equals 15 residues. Here the CDR3 DNA reads TGCGCCAGCAGCTTGGTTTCAGGGGACACAGATACGCAGTATTTT. As protein: CASSLVSGDTDTQYF. The complete variable domain, with remaining parts taken from reference TRBV5-1 and TRBJ2-3, reads KAGVTQTPRYLIKTRGQQVTLSCSPISGHRSVSWYQQTPGQGLQFLFEYFSETQRNKGNFPGRFSGRQFSNSRSEMNVSTLELGDSALYLCASSLVSGDTDTQYFGPGTRLTVL.

The chain joins TRBV5-1 to TRBJ2-7, with 7 bases fitting TRBD1. Trimming cost V 1 base and J 2 bases; bases outside gene matches: 12. The V gene's germline CDR1 is SGHRS and CDR2 YFSETQ. The CDR3 runs to 17 residues. The CDR3 loop reads CASSLSWGSGTAYEQYF. The CDR3 DNA is TGCGCCAGCAGCTTGTCGTGGGGTTCCGGGACAGCCTACGAGCAGTACTTC.

This chain links TRBV10-1 with TRBJ1-2; D unclear. The V gene's germline CDR1 is WNHNN and CDR2 SYGVQD (reference sequence). The CDR3 has 13 residues. Trimming took 4 bases from V and 2 from J, leaving 8 bases between them. CDR3 region: CASSGAANYGYTF. Written as DNA, the CDR3 is TGCGCCAGCAGTGGGGCAGCAAACTATGGCTACACCTTC.

The rearrangement joins TRBV25-1 to TRBJ1-2, with D maybe TRBD1 (6 bases). Trimming took 4 bases from V and 5 from J, leaving 17 bases between them. Per germline, CDR1 MGHDK and CDR2 SYGVNS. There are 15 residues in the CDR3. For the CDR3, the DNA is TGTGCCAGCAGTGGACAGGCTCGAGAGGGGTATGGCTACACCTTC. Amino acids: CASSGQAREGYGYTF.

The chain has TRBV3-1 (or the pseudogene TRBV3-2) and TRBJ2-7; D ambiguous. Trimming took off 2 bases at V and 2 bases at J, with 13 bases between the two ends. The germline gives CDR1 LGHDT, CDR2 YNNKEL (reference sequence). This CDR3 spans 15 amino acids. The CDR3 region has the DNA TGTGCCAGCAGCCAATTTCTAGATCCAACCTACGAGCAGTACTTC. Its protein is CASSQFLDPTYEQYF.

The chain uses TRBV4-2 and TRBJ2-1; D remains ambiguous. Germline CDR1 is LGHNA and CDR2 is YNFKEQ. The CDR3 contains 14 residues. Trimming took off 8 bases at V and 0 bases at J, with 11 bases between the two ends. The chain's CDR3 is CASGKASSYNEQFF. In nucleotides, the CDR3 is TGTGCCAGCGGCAAAGCGAGCTCCTACAATGAGCAGTTCTTC.

This clone was found once. This chain connects TRBV5-4 to TRBJ2-7; 9 bases are a match to TRBD1. This CDR3 has 15 amino acids. With V trimmed by 4 bases and J by 4 bases, 9 bases remained unmatched. The germline V gene has CDR1 SGHNT and CDR2 YYREEE (reference sequence). The CDR3 sequence: CASSPWTGDRYEQYF. The CDR3 DNA reads as TGTGCCAGCAGCCCCTGGACAGGGGATCGTTACGAGCAGTACTTC.

In this sample, this clone turned up once. The chain uses TRBV2 and TRBJ2-3; 8 bases are shared with TRBD1. The V segment lost 5 bases and the J segment 0 bases; nucleotides outside the gene matches: 16. Germline values: CDR1 SNHLY, CDR2 FYNNEI. This CDR3 spans 19 amino acids. CDR3 nucleotide sequence: TGTGCCAGCAGTTCTCAGGACAGGGAATTTTTGACAAGCACAGATACGCAGTATTTT. As protein: CASSSQDREFLTSTDTQYF.

As concerns this clone: A clone one base away is much larger, so this may be a read error. At the DNA level, this CDR3 is encoded by other sequences in the same sample as well. This chain uses TRBV21-1 with TRBJ1-2. TRBV21-1 is a known pseudogene. This CDR3 is 16 amino acids long. CDR3 in amino acids: CASSKARCGEGYGYTF. CDR3 DNA sequence: TGTGCCAGCAGCAAAGCGCGATGTGGAGAGGGCTATGGCTACACCTTC.

The V call is TRBV21-1, the J call TRBJ1-5; TRBD1, the D gene given by the table, was not confirmed from the DNA. TRBV21-1 is flagged as a pseudogene. The CDR3 consists of 21 residues. CDR3 DNA: TGTGCCAGCAGCTTACACCGGCGGGGACAGGGGAATGATGGGAGCAATCAGCCCCAGCATTTT. Residues: CASSLHRRGQGNDGSNQPQHF.

This clone was observed once. This chain joins TRBV7-2 and TRBJ1-5; D might be TRBD1 (6 bases). Germline loops: CDR1 SGHTA, CDR2 FQGNSA. The CDR3 contains 15 residues. V dropped 0 bases and J dropped 6 bases, with 12 bases sitting between them. Here the CDR3 DNA reads TGTGCCAGCAGCTTAGCTCCGGCAGGGGTTCAGCCCCAGCATTTT. This sequence encodes CASSLAPAGVQPQHF.

V usage is TRBV11-2 and J usage is TRBJ1-4, with TRBD1 as a possible D gene (6 bases). Germline V lookup: CDR1 SGHAT, CDR2 FQNNGV. The CDR3 runs to 14 residues. The V and J ends lost 4 bases and 3 bases respectively, with 9 bases between them. The CDR3 reads CASSYRAANEKLFF. The CDR3 DNA sequence: TGTGCCAGCAGCTACAGGGCAGCTAATGAAAAACTGTTTTTT.

V gene TRBV7-2 combines with J gene TRBJ2-1; the match to TRBD1 covers 7 bases. Germline V gene data show CDR1 as SGHTA and CDR2 as FQGNSA. This CDR3 contains 17 residues. The junction had 12 bases not matched to a gene; V was cut back by 3 bases and J by 4 bases. The chain's CDR3 is CASSLAGTANLYNEQFF. Written as DNA, the CDR3 is TGTGCCAGCAGCTTGGCAGGGACAGCAAATCTTTACAATGAGCAGTTCTTC.